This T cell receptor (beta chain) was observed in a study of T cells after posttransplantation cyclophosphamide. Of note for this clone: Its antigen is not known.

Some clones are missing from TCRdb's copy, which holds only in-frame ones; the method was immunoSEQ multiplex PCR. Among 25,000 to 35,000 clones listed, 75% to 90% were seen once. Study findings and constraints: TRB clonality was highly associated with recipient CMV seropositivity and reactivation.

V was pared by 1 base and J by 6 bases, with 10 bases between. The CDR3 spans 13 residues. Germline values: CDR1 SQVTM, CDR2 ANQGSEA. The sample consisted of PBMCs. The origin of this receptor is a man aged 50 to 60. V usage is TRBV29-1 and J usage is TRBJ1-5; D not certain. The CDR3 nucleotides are TGCAGCGTTGAAGGGGCGCGGGGTCAGCCCCAGCATTTT. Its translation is CSVEGARGQPQHF.